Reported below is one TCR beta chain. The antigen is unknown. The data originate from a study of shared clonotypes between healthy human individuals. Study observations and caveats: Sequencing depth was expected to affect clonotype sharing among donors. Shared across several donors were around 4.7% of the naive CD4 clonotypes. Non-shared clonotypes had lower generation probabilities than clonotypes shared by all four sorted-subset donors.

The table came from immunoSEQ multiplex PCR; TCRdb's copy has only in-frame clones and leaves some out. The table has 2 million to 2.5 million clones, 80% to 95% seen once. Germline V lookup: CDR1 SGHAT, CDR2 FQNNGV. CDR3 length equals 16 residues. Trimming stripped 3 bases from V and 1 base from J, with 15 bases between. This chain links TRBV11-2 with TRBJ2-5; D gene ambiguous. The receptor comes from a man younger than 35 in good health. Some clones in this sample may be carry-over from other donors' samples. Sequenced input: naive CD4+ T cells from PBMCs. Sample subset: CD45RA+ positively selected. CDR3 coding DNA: TGTGCCAGCAGCTTGGACCCCGGGCAGGCCCAAGAGACCCAGTACTTC. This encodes CASSLDPGQAQETQYF.